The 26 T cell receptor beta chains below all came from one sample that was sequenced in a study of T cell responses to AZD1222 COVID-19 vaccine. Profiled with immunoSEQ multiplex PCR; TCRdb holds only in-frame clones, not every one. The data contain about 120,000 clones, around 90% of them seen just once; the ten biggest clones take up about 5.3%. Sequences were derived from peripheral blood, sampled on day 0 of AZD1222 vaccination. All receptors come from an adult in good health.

The CDR3 sequence: CASSELGTMSRIADTQYF. The CDR3 bases are TGTGCCAGCAGTGAATTGGGGACGATGTCCCGGATAGCAGATACGCAGTATTTT. V gene TRBV25-1 combines with J gene TRBJ2-3; either TRBD1 or TRBD2 may fit D (5 bases each). Trimming removed 1 base at V and 4 bases at J, with 21 bases between. The V gene's germline CDR1 is MGHDK and CDR2 SYGVNS. This CDR3 has 18 amino acids.

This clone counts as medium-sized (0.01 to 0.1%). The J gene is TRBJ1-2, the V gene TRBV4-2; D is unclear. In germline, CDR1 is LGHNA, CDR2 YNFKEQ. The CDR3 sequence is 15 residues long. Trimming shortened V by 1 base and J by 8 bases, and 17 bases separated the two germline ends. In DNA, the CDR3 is TGTGCCAGCAGCCAAGGGGATCCCGGGCGCGGGGGCTACACCTTC. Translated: CASSQGDPGRGGYTF.

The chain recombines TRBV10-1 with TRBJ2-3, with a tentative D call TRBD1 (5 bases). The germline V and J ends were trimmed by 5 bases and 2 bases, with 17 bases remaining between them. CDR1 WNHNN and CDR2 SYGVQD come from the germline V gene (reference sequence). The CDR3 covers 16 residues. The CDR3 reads CASSPLSAGHTDTQYF. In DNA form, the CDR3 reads TGCGCCAGCAGTCCTTTGTCGGCAGGGCACACAGATACGCAGTATTTT.

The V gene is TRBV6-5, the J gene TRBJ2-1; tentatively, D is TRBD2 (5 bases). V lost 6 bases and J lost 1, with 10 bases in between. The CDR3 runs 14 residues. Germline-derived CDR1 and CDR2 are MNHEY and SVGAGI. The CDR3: CASSLRESYNEQFF. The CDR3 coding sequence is TGTGCCAGCAGCCTAAGGGAGTCCTACAATGAGCAGTTCTTC.

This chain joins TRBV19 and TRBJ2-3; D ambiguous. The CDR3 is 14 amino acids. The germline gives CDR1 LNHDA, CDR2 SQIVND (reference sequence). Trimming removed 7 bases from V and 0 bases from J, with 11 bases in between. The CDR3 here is CASKRAASTDTQYF. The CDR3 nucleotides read TGTGCCAGTAAACGGGCAGCTAGCACAGATACGCAGTATTTT.

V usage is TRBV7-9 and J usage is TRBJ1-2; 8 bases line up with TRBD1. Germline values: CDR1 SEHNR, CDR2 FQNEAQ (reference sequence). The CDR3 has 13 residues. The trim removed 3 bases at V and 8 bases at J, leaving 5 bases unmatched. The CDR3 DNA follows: TGTGCCAGCAGCTTCGGACAGGGAGACGGCTACACCTTC. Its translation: CASSFGQGDGYTF.

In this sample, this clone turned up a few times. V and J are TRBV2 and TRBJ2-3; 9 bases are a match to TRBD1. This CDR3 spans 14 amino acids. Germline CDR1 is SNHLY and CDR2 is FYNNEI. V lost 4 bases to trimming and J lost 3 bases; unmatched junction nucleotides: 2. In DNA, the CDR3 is TGTGCCAGCAGTGGGGGACAGGGAACAGATACGCAGTATTTT. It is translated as CASSGGQGTDTQYF.

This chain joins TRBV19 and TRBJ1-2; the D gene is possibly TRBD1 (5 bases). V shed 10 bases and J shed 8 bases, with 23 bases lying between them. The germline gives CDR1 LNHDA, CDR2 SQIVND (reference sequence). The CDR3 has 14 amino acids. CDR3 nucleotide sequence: TGTGCCACCCGGAACTGGGGCGGGGCTGGAGGCTACACCTTC. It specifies CATRNWGGAGGYTF.

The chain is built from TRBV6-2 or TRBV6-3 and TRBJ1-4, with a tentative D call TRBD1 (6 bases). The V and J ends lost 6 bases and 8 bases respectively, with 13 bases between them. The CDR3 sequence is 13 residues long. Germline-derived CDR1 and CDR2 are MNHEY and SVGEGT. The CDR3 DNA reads TGTGCCAGCAGCAACAGGGCATACGAAAAACTGTTTTTT. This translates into CASSNRAYEKLFF.

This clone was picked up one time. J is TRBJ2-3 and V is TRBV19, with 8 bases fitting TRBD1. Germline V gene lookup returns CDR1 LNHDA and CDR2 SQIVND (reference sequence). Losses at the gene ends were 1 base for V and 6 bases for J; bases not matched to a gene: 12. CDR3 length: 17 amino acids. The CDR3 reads CASSIVVVRGRPDTQYF. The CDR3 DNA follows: TGTGCCAGTAGTATAGTAGTGGTCAGGGGGCGCCCCGATACGCAGTATTTT.

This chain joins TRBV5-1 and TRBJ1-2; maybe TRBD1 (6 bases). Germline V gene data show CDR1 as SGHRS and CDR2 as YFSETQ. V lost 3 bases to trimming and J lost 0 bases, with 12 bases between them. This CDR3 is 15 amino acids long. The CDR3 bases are TGCGCCAGCAGCTCGCCGGGACAAACTAACTATGGCTACACCTTC. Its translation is CASSSPGQTNYGYTF. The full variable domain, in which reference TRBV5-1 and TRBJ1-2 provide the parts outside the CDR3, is KAGVTQTPRYLIKTRGQQVTLSCSPISGHRSVSWYQQTPGQGLQFLFEYFSETQRNKGNFPGRFSGRQFSNSRSEMNVSTLELGDSALYLCASSSPGQTNYGYTFGSGTRLTVV.

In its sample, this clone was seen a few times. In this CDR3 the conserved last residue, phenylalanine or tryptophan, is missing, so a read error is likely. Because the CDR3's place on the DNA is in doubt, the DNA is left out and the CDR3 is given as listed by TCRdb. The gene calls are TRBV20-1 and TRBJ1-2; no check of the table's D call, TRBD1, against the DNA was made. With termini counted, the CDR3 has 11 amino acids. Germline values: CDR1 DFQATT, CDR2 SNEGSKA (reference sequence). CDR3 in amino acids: CSATRQGMNPI.

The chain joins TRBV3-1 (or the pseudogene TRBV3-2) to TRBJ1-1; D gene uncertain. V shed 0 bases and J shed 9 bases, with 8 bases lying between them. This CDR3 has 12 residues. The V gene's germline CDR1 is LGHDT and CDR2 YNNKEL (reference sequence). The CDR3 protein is CASSQDRAKAFF. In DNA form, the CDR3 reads TGTGCCAGCAGCCAAGATAGGGCAAAAGCTTTCTTT.

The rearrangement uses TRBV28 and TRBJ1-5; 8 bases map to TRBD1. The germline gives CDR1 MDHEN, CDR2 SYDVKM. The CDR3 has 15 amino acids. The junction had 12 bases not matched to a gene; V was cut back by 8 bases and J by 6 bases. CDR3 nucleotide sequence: TGTGCCAGCGCCGGAATACAGGGGGTGGGTCAGCCCCAGCATTTT. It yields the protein CASAGIQGVGQPQHF.

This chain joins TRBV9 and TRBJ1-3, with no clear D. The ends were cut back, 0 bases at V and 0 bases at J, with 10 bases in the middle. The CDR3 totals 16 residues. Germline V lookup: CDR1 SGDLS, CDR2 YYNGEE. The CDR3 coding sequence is TGTGCCAGCAGCGTAGCCTCCCAACCCTCTGGAAACACCATATATTTT. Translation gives CASSVASQPSGNTIYF. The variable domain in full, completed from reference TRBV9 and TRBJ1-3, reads DSGVTQTPKHLITATGQRVTLRCSPRSGDLSVYWYQQSLDQGLQFLIQYYNGEERAKGNILERFSAQQFPDLHSELNLSSLELGDSALYFCASSVASQPSGNTIYFGEGSWLTVV.

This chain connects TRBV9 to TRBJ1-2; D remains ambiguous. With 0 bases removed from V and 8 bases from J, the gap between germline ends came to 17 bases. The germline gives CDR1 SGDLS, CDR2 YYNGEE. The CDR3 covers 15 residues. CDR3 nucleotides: TGTGCCAGCAGCGTAGCTGCCAAGGTGGCAGGAGGCTACACCTTC. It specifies CASSVAAKVAGGYTF.

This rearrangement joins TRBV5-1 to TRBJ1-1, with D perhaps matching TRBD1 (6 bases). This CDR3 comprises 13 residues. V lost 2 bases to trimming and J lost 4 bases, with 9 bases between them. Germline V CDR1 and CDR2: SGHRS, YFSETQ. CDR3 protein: CASSFRGGTEAFF. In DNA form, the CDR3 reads TGCGCCAGCAGCTTCAGGGGTGGCACTGAAGCTTTCTTT.

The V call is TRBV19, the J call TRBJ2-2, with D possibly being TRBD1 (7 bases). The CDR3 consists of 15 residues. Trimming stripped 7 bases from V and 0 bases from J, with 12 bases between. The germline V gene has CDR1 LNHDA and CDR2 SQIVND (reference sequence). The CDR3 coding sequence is TGTGCCAGTAAACGGGGGACAGCGAACACCGGGGAGCTGTTTTTT. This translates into CASKRGTANTGELFF.

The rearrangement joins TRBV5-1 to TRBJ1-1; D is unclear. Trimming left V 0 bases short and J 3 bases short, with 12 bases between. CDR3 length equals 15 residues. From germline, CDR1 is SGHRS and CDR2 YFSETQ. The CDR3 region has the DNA TGCGCCAGCAGCTTGGCCTGGGGTTCCTACACTGAAGCTTTCTTT. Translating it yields CASSLAWGSYTEAFF.

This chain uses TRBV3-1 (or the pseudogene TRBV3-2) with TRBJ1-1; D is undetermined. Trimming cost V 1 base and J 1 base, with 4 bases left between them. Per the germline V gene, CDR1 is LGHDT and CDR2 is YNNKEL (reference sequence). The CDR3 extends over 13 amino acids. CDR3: CASSQGGNTEAFF. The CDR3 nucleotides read TGTGCCAGCAGCCAAGGCGGGAACACTGAAGCTTTCTTT.

The CDR3 loop reads CASSYSLDSPLHF. As DNA, the CDR3 is TGTGCCAGCAGTTACTCTCTGGATTCACCCCTCCACTTT. This chain uses TRBV6-2 or TRBV6-3 with TRBJ1-6; D remains ambiguous. The V end was cut by 0 bases, the J end by 8 bases, with 5 bases between. CDR3 length: 13 amino acids. Germline assignment: CDR1 MNHEY and CDR2 SVGEGT.

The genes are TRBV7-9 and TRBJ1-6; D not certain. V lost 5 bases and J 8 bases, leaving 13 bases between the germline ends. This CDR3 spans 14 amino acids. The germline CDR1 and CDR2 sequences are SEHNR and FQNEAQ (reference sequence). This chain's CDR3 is CASSPHRSYSPLHF. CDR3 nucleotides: TGTGCCAGCAGCCCCCACCGTAGTTATTCACCCCTCCACTTT. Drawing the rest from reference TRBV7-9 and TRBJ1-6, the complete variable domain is DTGVSQNPRHKITKRGQNVTFRCDPISEHNRLYWYRQTLGQGPEFLTYFQNEAQLEKSRLLSDRFSAERPKGSFSTLEIQRTEQGDSAMYLCASSPHRSYSPLHFGNGTRLTVT.

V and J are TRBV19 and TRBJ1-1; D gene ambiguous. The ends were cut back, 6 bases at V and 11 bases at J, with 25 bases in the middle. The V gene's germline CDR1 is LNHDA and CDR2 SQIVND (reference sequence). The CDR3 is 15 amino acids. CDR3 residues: CASSEHGAGPGRAFF. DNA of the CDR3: TGTGCCAGTAGCGAGCACGGAGCCGGGCCTGGGAGGGCTTTCTTT.

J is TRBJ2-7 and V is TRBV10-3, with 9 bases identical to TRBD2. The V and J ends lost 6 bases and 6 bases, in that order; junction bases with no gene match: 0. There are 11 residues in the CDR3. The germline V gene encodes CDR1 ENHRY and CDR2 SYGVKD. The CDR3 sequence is CAIRRGGEQYF. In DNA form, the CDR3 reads TGTGCCATCAGGCGGGGGGGCGAGCAGTACTTC.

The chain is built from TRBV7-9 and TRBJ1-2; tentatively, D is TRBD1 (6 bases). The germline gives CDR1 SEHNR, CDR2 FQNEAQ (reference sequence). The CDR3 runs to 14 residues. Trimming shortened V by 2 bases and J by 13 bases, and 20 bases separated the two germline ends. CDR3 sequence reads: CASSLWPHRTGRTF. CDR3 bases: TGTGCCAGCAGCTTATGGCCCCATCGAACAGGGCGCACCTTC. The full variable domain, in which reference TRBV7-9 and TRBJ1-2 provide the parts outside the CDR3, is DTGVSQNPRHKITKRGQNVTFRCDPISEHNRLYWYRQTLGQGPEFLTYFQNEAQLEKSRLLSDRFSAERPKGSFSTLEIQRTEQGDSAMYLCASSLWPHRTGRTFGSGTRLTVV.

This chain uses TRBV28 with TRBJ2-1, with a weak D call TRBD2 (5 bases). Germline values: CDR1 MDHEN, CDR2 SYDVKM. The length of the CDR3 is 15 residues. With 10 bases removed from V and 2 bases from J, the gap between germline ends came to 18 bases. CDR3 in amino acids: CATILGEFAYNEQFF. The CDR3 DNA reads TGTGCCACCATACTCGGGGAGTTCGCCTACAATGAGCAGTTCTTC.